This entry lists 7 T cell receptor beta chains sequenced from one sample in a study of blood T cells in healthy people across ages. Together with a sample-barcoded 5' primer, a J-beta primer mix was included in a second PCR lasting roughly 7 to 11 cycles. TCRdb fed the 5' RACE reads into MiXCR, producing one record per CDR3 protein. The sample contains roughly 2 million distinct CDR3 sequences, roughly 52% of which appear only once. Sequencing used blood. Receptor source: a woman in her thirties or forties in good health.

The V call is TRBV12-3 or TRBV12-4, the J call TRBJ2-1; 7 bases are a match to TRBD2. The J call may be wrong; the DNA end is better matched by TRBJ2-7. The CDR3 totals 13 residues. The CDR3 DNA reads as TGTGCCAGCCGCGGGAGCTCCTACAATGAGCAGTACTTC. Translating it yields CASRGSSYNEQYF.

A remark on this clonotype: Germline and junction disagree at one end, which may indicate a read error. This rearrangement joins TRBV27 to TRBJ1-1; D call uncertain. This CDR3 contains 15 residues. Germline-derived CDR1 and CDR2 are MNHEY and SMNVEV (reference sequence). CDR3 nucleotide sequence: TGCGCCAGCAGTTCACGCCGGCCCATGAACACTGAAGCTTTCTTT. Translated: CASSSRRPMNTEAFF.

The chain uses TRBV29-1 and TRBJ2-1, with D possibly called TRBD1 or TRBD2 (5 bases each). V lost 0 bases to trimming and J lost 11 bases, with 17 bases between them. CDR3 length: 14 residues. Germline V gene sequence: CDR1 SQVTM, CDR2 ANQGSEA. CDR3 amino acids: CSVEDGGTGPKQFF. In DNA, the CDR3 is TGCAGCGTTGAAGACGGAGGCACAGGCCCTAAGCAGTTCTTC.

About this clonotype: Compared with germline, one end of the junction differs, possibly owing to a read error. The CDR3 sequence: CASSQGEAGGQGSSYNGQFF. The CDR3 DNA is TGTGCCAGCAGCCAAGGAGAAGCAGGGGGTCAAGGGAGCTCCTACAATGGGCAGTTCTTC. The chain couples TRBV4-2 to TRBJ2-1; 7 positions match TRBD1. CDR3 length: 20 amino acids. Germline V gene sequence: CDR1 LGHNA, CDR2 YNFKEQ.

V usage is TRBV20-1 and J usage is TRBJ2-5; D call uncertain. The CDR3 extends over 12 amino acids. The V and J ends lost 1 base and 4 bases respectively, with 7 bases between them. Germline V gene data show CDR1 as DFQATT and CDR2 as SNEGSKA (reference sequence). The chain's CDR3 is CSARVLSETQYF. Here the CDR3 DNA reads TGCAGTGCTAGAGTCTTGTCAGAGACCCAGTACTTC.

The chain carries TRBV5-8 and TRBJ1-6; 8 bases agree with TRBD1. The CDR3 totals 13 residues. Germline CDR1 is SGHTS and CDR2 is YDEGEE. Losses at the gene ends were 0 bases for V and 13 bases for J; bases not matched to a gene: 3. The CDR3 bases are TGTGCCAGCAGCTTGGGCAGGGGGCGGCCCCTCCACTTT. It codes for CASSLGRGRPLHF. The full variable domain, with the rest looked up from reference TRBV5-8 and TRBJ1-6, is EAGVTQSPTHLIKTRGQQATLRCSPISGHTSVYWYQQALGLGLQFLLWYDEGEERNRGNFPPRFSGRQFPNYSSELNVNALELEDSALYLCASSLGRGRPLHFGNGTRLTVT.

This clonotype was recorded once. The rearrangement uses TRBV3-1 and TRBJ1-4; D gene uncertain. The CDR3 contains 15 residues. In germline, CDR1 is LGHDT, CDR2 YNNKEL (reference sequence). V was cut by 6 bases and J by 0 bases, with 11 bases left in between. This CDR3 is CASSLWRATNEKLFF. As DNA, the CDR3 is TGTGCCAGCAGTCTTTGGAGAGCAACTAATGAAAAACTGTTTTTT.